The 23 T cell receptor beta chains listed next were all sequenced from one sample in a study of early T cells in non-severe SARS-CoV-2 infection. MiXCR, run by TCRdb on the 5' RACE reads, gives a single entry per CDR3 protein. The data hold approximately 42,000 distinct CDR3 sequences, with over 6% observed a single time. Sample: whole blood. The receptor source for this set is an adult who was a healthcare worker with PCR-confirmed SARS-CoV-2 infection or an uninfected control (not recorded which).

This clonotype has ten or more counts. The chain couples TRBV5-1 to TRBJ2-2; D is possibly TRBD1 or TRBD2 (6 bases each). The CDR3 spans 16 residues. Trimming took 1 base from V and 0 from J, leaving 10 bases between them. Germline values: CDR1 SGHRS, CDR2 YFSETQ. CDR3 amino acids: CASSLWGAPNTGELFF. The CDR3 DNA follows: TGCGCCAGCAGCTTGTGGGGGGCGCCGAACACCGGGGAGCTGTTTTTT.

This chain joins TRBV2 and TRBJ2-7; D is perhaps TRBD2 (5 bases). This CDR3 region has 12 residues. Germline CDR1 is SNHLY and CDR2 is FYNNEI. V dropped 8 bases and J dropped 4 bases, with 12 bases sitting between them. This CDR3 is CASLDWRYEQYF. CDR3 nucleotide sequence: TGTGCCAGCTTGGACTGGAGATACGAGCAGTACTTC.

This clonotype was counted ten times or more. The genes are TRBV6-6 and TRBJ1-4; 7 nucleotides agree with TRBD1. J was trimmed by 5 bases and V by 4 bases; bases with no gene match: 4. Germline CDR1 MNHNY, CDR2 SVGAGI (reference sequence). The length of the CDR3 is 14 residues. The CDR3 loop is CASSSNRGNEKLFF. In DNA form, the CDR3 reads TGTGCCAGCAGTTCTAACAGGGGAAATGAAAAACTGTTTTTT.

This chain joins TRBV11-2 and TRBJ2-7; 11 bases match TRBD2. The CDR3 spans 14 residues. From germline, CDR1 is SGHAT and CDR2 FQNNGV. Unmatched junction bases numbered 2, after V lost 5 bases and J lost 2 bases. In DNA, the CDR3 is TGTGCCAGCAGCATTAGCGGGGGGGCCTACGAGCAGTACTTC. Amino acid sequence: CASSISGGAYEQYF. Together with reference TRBV11-2 and TRBJ2-7, the CDR3 gives the full variable domain: EAGVAQSPRYKIIEKRQSVAFWCNPISGHATLYWYQQILGQGPKLLIQFQNNGVVDDSQLPKDRFSAERLKGVDSTLKIQPAKLEDSAVYLCASSISGGAYEQYFGPGTRLTVT.

This clonotype was counted at least ten times. The V and J genes are TRBV7-9 and TRBJ2-1; D is unclear. CDR1 is SEHNR and CDR2 is FQNEAQ in the germline V gene (reference sequence). Trimming removed 5 bases from V and 2 bases from J, with 10 bases in between. CDR3 length equals 14 residues. Here the CDR3 reads CASSTVQTYNEQFF. Written as DNA, the CDR3 is TGTGCCAGCAGCACGGTCCAAACCTACAATGAGCAGTTCTTC.

This clonotype turned up a few times. The chain has TRBV19 and TRBJ2-3; 10 nucleotides align to TRBD2. CDR1 and CDR2 (germline): LNHDA, SQIVND (reference sequence). There are 19 residues in the CDR3. J lost 3 bases, V lost 2 bases, and 14 bases had no gene match. The CDR3 protein is CASSIRGWTGLAVTDTQYF. The CDR3 region has the DNA TGTGCCAGTAGTATACGGGGATGGACTGGACTAGCGGTGACAGATACGCAGTATTTT.

Only a few counts were recorded for this clonotype. The CDR3 DNA follows: TGTGCCAGCAGTGGCGATGGACTTCCCACGGCCCACACTGATACGCAGTATTTT. It is translated as CASSGDGLPTAHTDTQYF. V is TRBV12-3 or TRBV12-4 and J is TRBJ2-3, with D perhaps TRBD2 (5 bases). Trimming removed 5 bases from V and 6 bases from J, with 27 bases in between. The length of the CDR3 is 18 residues.

The CDR3 here is CSARPYRGPRNSNQPQHF. The CDR3, as DNA: TGCAGTGCTAGACCATACAGGGGACCCAGGAATAGCAATCAGCCCCAGCATTTT. J is TRBJ1-5 and V is TRBV20-1; TRBD1 matches 7 bases. The CDR3 has 18 amino acids. Germline V CDR1 and CDR2: DFQATT, SNEGSKA (reference sequence). V lost 2 bases to trimming and J lost 0 bases; unmatched junction nucleotides: 13.

This chain joins TRBV6-2 or TRBV6-3 and TRBJ2-7; a weak D match, TRBD2 (6 bases). The CDR3 is 16 residues long. Germline loops: CDR1 MNHEY, CDR2 SVGEGT. V was cut by 0 bases and J by 1 base, with 13 bases left in between. Written as DNA, the CDR3 is TGTGCCAGCAGTTACTCCCCCGGGACTCCATCCTACGAGCAGTACTTC. Translation gives CASSYSPGTPSYEQYF.

This clonotype came up a few times. The chain uses TRBV27 and TRBJ2-1; 14 nucleotides match TRBD2. The CDR3 runs 17 residues. The V gene's germline CDR1 is MNHEY and CDR2 SMNVEV (reference sequence). V trimming: 5 bases; J trimming: 4 bases; junction bases outside the gene matches: 7. In DNA, the CDR3 is TGTGCCAGCAGTCCCCGACTAGCGGGGGGGGTATACAATGAGCAGTTCTTC. This codes for CASSPRLAGGVYNEQFF.

A few counts support this clonotype. The V and J genes are TRBV4-1 and TRBJ2-5; a possible D gene is TRBD2 (5 bases). The germline V and J ends were trimmed by 1 base and 4 bases, with 13 bases remaining between them. The CDR3 contains 15 residues. Germline-derived CDR1 and CDR2 are MGHRA and YSYEKL. The CDR3 region has the DNA TGCGCCAGCAGCCAAGGGCGAGGGAGAGGAGAGACCCAGTACTTC. This gives the protein CASSQGRGRGETQYF.

This clonotype was found a few times. V usage is TRBV5-1 and J usage is TRBJ1-2; maybe TRBD1 (6 bases). The CDR3 is made up of 15 amino acids. The V gene's germline CDR1 is SGHRS and CDR2 YFSETQ. V was clipped by 3 bases and J by 4 bases, with 16 bases between them. The CDR3 here is CASSSSPDSFYGYTF. CDR3 coding DNA: TGCGCCAGCAGCTCTAGCCCGGACAGCTTCTATGGCTACACCTTC. Complete variable domain (other parts from reference TRBV5-1 and TRBJ1-2): KAGVTQTPRYLIKTRGQQVTLSCSPISGHRSVSWYQQTPGQGLQFLFEYFSETQRNKGNFPGRFSGRQFSNSRSEMNVSTLELGDSALYLCASSSSPDSFYGYTFGSGTRLTVV.

This clonotype was recorded a few times. The CDR3 loop is CAIRGTTYYEQYF. Here the CDR3 DNA reads TGTGCCATCAGAGGGACTACGTACTACGAGCAGTACTTC. V gene TRBV10-3 combines with J gene TRBJ2-7, with 7 bases identical to TRBD2. V gave up 6 bases and J gave up 3 bases; unmatched junction bases: 5. The CDR3 contains 13 residues. Germline V gives CDR1 ENHRY, CDR2 SYGVKD.

The CDR3 bases are TGTGCCTCGCAAAGACAGGGTGCGCAGAACACTGAAGCTTTCTTT. This encodes CASQRQGAQNTEAFF. This chain links TRBV30 with TRBJ1-1, with 7 positions matching TRBD1. The germline CDR1 and CDR2 sequences are GTSNPN and SVGIG (reference sequence). With V trimmed by 7 bases and J by 1 base, 12 bases remained unmatched. CDR3 length equals 15 residues.

The table lists this clonotype with many counts. The chain employs TRBV6-6 and TRBJ1-6; perhaps TRBD1 as D (6 bases). CDR1 and CDR2 from the germline V gene are MNHNY and SVGAGI (reference sequence). The CDR3 totals 15 residues. Trimming cost V 0 bases and J 6 bases, with 9 bases left between them. CDR3 nucleotides: TGTGCCAGCAGTTACTCTACAGGGATTAATTCACCCCTCCACTTT. This encodes CASSYSTGINSPLHF.

V usage is TRBV5-1 and J usage is TRBJ1-4, with TRBD1 matching 8 bases. The CDR3 has 14 amino acids. The germline gives CDR1 SGHRS, CDR2 YFSETQ. The junction had 6 bases not matched to a gene; V was cut back by 3 bases and J by 8 bases. The CDR3 region has the DNA TGCGCCAGCAGCTCCCCGGACAGGGCCGAAAAACTGTTTTTT. This sequence encodes CASSSPDRAEKLFF.

This clonotype has a handful of counts. This chain links TRBV19 with TRBJ1-5; D remains ambiguous. The CDR3 runs 14 residues. Germline V lookup: CDR1 LNHDA, CDR2 SQIVND (reference sequence). Deletions cut 7 bases from V and 3 bases from J, with 13 bases between. CDR3 nucleotide sequence: TGTGCCAGTATCCGCCCAGGCTACAATCAGCCCCAGCATTTT. It is translated as CASIRPGYNQPQHF.

The gene calls are TRBV7-6 and TRBJ2-2; 8 bases are shared with TRBD1. CDR1 is SGHVS, CDR2 FNYEAQ, per germline. J was trimmed by 2 bases and V by 5 bases; bases with no gene match: 13. The CDR3 consists of 18 residues. The CDR3 DNA follows: TGTGCCAGCAGCCCCCTTAATGCCGGGACAGGTAACACCGGGGAGCTGTTTTTT. Protein: CASSPLNAGTGNTGELFF.

This clonotype has a count of ten or more. This sequence joins TRBV20-1 and TRBJ2-3, with 8 nucleotides matching TRBD2. The V and J ends lost 0 bases and 2 bases, in that order; junction bases with no gene match: 7. CDR3 length: 16 amino acids. The germline gives CDR1 DFQATT, CDR2 SNEGSKA (reference sequence). DNA of the CDR3: TGCAGTGCTAGAGATATAGCGGGGTGGTCCACAGATACGCAGTATTTT. Its translation: CSARDIAGWSTDTQYF.

This clonotype was seen more than once but under ten times. The rearrangement joins TRBV6-5 to TRBJ1-1; a possible D gene is TRBD1 (6 bases). The germline V gene has CDR1 MNHEY and CDR2 SVGAGI. V lost 4 bases, J lost 5 bases, and 8 bases lay in between. This CDR3 is built from 12 residues. In DNA form, the CDR3 reads TGTGCCAGCAGTTCAGGACAGACTGAAGCTTTCTTT. Its translation is CASSSGQTEAFF.

This clonotype was seen only a few times. This sequence joins TRBV5-5 and TRBJ2-7; D possibly matches TRBD1 or TRBD2 (5 bases each). The ends were cut back, 9 bases at V and 0 bases at J, with 13 bases in the middle. The CDR3 contains 13 residues. Per germline, CDR1 SGHKS and CDR2 YYEKEE (reference sequence). CDR3 bases: TGTGCCACCTCCGGGACCGACTCCTACGAGCAGTACTTC. Its translation is CATSGTDSYEQYF.

At least ten counts were recorded for this clonotype. V usage is TRBV2 and J usage is TRBJ1-5; D is unclear. From germline, CDR1 is SNHLY and CDR2 FYNNEI. With 2 bases removed from V and 7 bases from J, the gap between germline ends came to 6 bases. CDR3 size: 12 residues. CDR3 region: CASSESGQPQHF. CDR3 DNA sequence: TGTGCCAGCAGTGAATCTGGACAGCCCCAGCATTTT.

At least ten counts were recorded for this clonotype. This rearrangement joins TRBV12-3 or TRBV12-4 to TRBJ1-2, with 8 bases identical to TRBD1. The CDR3 covers 13 residues. After removal of 4 bases from V and 10 bases from J, the junction contained 8 bases not matched to a gene. CDR3 bases: TGTGCCAGCAGTTCATATGACAGGGGAATCTACACCTTC. This encodes CASSSYDRGIYTF.